The 30 T cell receptor beta chains in this list originate from one sample, sequenced in a study of blood T cell repertoires in COVID-19. TCRdb's table, derived via immunoSEQ multiplex PCR, lists solely in-frame clones and lacks some. The table has roughly 380,000 clones, around 85% seen once; the top ten hold roughly 3.7%. Sequenced: peripheral blood. These TCRs come from a woman younger than 35 with acute or convalescent COVID-19.

The J gene is TRBJ2-7, the V gene TRBV5-1; a weak D match, TRBD1 (5 bases). V gave up 0 bases and J gave up 0 bases, with 10 bases separating them. The CDR3 runs to 15 residues. Germline V gene data show CDR1 as SGHRS and CDR2 as YFSETQ. CDR3 sequence reads: CASSLVDTSSYEQYF. Here the CDR3 DNA reads TGCGCCAGCAGCTTGGTGGACACCAGCTCCTACGAGCAGTACTTC.

The chain links TRBV7-3 to TRBJ2-1, with 13 bases aligning to TRBD2. This CDR3 spans 15 amino acids. In germline, CDR1 is SGHTA, CDR2 FQGTGA. V gave up 4 bases and J gave up 6 bases; unmatched junction bases: 3. CDR3 sequence reads: CASSSGLAGLNEQFF. In DNA form, the CDR3 reads TGTGCCAGCAGCTCGGGACTAGCGGGGCTCAATGAGCAGTTCTTC.

The chain recombines TRBV6-1 with TRBJ2-7; TRBD1 might be the D (6 bases). Trimming left V 1 base short and J 0 bases short, with 10 bases between. This CDR3 contains 15 residues. Germline loops: CDR1 MNHNS, CDR2 SASEGT. The CDR3 region has the DNA TGTGCCAGCAGTGAAGTGCAGGGGCACTCCTACGAGCAGTACTTC. Translated: CASSEVQGHSYEQYF.

The chain uses TRBV24-1 and TRBJ2-1; 11 positions agree with TRBD2. Germline lookup yields CDR1 KGHDR and CDR2 SFDVKD. With 7 bases clipped from V and 7 bases from J, the junction kept 8 bases outside the gene matches. The length of the CDR3 is 15 residues. The CDR3 bases are TGTGCCACCAGCGTCCCGGGACTAGCGGAAAATGAGCAGTTCTTC. Translated: CATSVPGLAENEQFF.

The chain uses TRBV5-1 and TRBJ1-2; TRBD1 matches at 7 bases. The V gene end was trimmed by 4 bases and the J gene end by 0 bases; junction bases not matched to a gene: 6. The CDR3 loop spans 15 amino acids. The germline V gene has CDR1 SGHRS and CDR2 YFSETQ. The CDR3 coding sequence is TGCGCCAGCAGCCCGCAAGACAGGGCTAACTATGGCTACACCTTC. Its protein is CASSPQDRANYGYTF.

The chain has TRBV25-1 and TRBJ1-3; the D is unclear. The CDR3 consists of 13 residues. V lost 6 bases to trimming and J lost 0 bases, with 6 bases between them. Germline CDR1 and CDR2: MGHDK and SYGVNS. This chain's CDR3 is CASRTDSGNTIYF. The CDR3 DNA is TGTGCCAGCAGAACAGACTCTGGAAACACCATATATTTT.

V and J are TRBV29-1 and TRBJ2-5; 7 nucleotides line up with TRBD2. Germline-derived CDR1 and CDR2 are SQVTM and ANQGSEA. This CDR3 has 12 residues. J lost 1 base, V lost 7 bases, and 3 bases had no gene match. For the CDR3, the DNA is TGCAGCGGGAGCGGGGCCCAAGAGACCCAGTACTTC. This translates into CSGSGAQETQYF.

This sequence joins TRBV9 and TRBJ1-1; D possibly corresponds to TRBD1 (5 bases). This CDR3 has 14 residues. Trimming took off 0 bases at V and 12 bases at J, with 18 bases between the two ends. CDR1 and CDR2 from the germline V gene are SGDLS and YYNGEE. Here the CDR3 DNA reads TGTGCCAGCAGCGTAGGAGCTTACACGGAGGGGACTTTCTTT. It translates to CASSVGAYTEGTFF.

This rearrangement joins TRBV28 to TRBJ2-3; the D gene is possibly TRBD1 (6 bases). From germline, CDR1 is MDHEN and CDR2 SYDVKM. Trimming left V 6 bases short and J 2 bases short, with 12 bases between. The CDR3 spans 14 residues. The CDR3 nucleotides are TGTGCCAGCAGGGCTGGACAGTCCACAGATACGCAGTATTTT. Translating gives CASRAGQSTDTQYF. Full variable domain (missing parts from reference TRBV28 and TRBJ2-3): DVKVTQSSRYLVKRTGEKVFLECVQDMDHENMFWYRQDPGLGLRLIYFSYDVKMKEKGDIPEGYSVSREKKERFSLILESASTNQTSMYLCASRAGQSTDTQYFGPGTRLTVL.

The chain recombines TRBV11-2 with TRBJ1-4; TRBD1 might be the D (6 bases). Per germline, CDR1 SGHAT and CDR2 FQNNGV. Trimming took off 4 bases at V and 3 bases at J, with 15 bases between the two ends. The CDR3 length is 16 residues. The CDR3 is CASSSTMAGANEKLFF. The CDR3 bases are TGTGCCAGCAGCTCCACTATGGCAGGGGCTAATGAAAAACTGTTTTTT.

The J gene is TRBJ2-7, the V gene TRBV19; possible D gene TRBD1, 6 bases. Germline assignment: CDR1 LNHDA and CDR2 SQIVND (reference sequence). There are 13 residues in the CDR3. Trimming took 6 bases from V and 3 from J, leaving 12 bases between them. The CDR3 reads CASSFGQSYEQYF. The DNA for the CDR3 is TGTGCCAGTAGCTTCGGACAGAGCTACGAGCAGTACTTC.

This chain joins TRBV19 and TRBJ1-3; D is undetermined. CDR1 is LNHDA and CDR2 is SQIVND in the germline V gene (reference sequence). The V end was cut by 4 bases, the J end by 3 bases, with 19 bases between. CDR3 length: 17 amino acids. In DNA, the CDR3 is TGTGCCAGTAGTAACCCCAGCGGGCGACTAGGTGGAAACACCATATATTTT. This translates into CASSNPSGRLGGNTIYF.

The chain has TRBV14 and TRBJ2-1; 7 bases are a match to TRBD2. CDR3 length: 16 amino acids. V was pared by 5 bases and J by 6 bases, with 13 bases of the junction left unmatched. Germline lookup yields CDR1 SGHDN and CDR2 FVKESK. CDR3 residues: CASSRAGLAVSNEQFF. The CDR3 nucleotides read TGTGCCAGCAGCAGGGCGGGGCTAGCGGTTTCCAATGAGCAGTTCTTC.

V gene TRBV12-3 or TRBV12-4 combines with J gene TRBJ1-2; D gene uncertain. The CDR3 sequence is 11 residues long. The germline V and J ends were trimmed by 3 bases and 4 bases, with 3 bases remaining between them. In DNA, the CDR3 is TGTGCCAGCAGTTTCGGCTATGGCTACACCTTC. This gives the protein CASSFGYGYTF.

This CDR3 reads CSVEDQLIGAGYTEAFF. CDR3 DNA: TGCAGCGTTGAAGACCAGCTAATCGGGGCGGGGTACACTGAAGCTTTCTTT. J is TRBJ1-1 and V is TRBV29-1, with D possibly matching TRBD1 (5 bases). The V end was cut by 0 bases, the J end by 3 bases, with 20 bases between. There are 17 residues in the CDR3. The germline gives CDR1 SQVTM, CDR2 ANQGSEA.

V usage is TRBV3-1 (or the pseudogene TRBV3-2) and J usage is TRBJ1-5, with D tentatively TRBD1 (6 bases). Germline CDR1 is LGHDT and CDR2 is YNNKEL (reference sequence). This CDR3 contains 12 residues. V was clipped by 8 bases and J by 4 bases, with 9 bases between them. The CDR3 nucleotides are TGTGCCAGCGGGGACATGAATCAGCCCCAGCATTTT. Amino acid sequence: CASGDMNQPQHF.

The chain recombines TRBV24-1 with TRBJ1-6; perhaps TRBD1 as D (6 bases). The CDR3 contains 14 residues. Per germline, CDR1 KGHDR and CDR2 SFDVKD. V shed 4 bases and J shed 7 bases, with 10 bases lying between them. The CDR3 spells CATSDPGVNSPLHF. CDR3 bases: TGTGCCACCAGTGACCCAGGGGTAAATTCACCCCTCCACTTT.

J is TRBJ1-1 and V is TRBV9; TRBD1 might be the D (5 bases). With 0 bases removed from V and 4 bases from J, the gap between germline ends came to 13 bases. Germline V CDR1 and CDR2: SGDLS, YYNGEE. The CDR3 consists of 15 residues. CDR3 amino acids: CASSVGAGSGTEAFF. CDR3 in DNA: TGTGCCAGCAGCGTAGGGGCAGGGTCGGGCACTGAAGCTTTCTTT. Full variable domain (rest looked up from reference TRBV9 and TRBJ1-1): DSGVTQTPKHLITATGQRVTLRCSPRSGDLSVYWYQQSLDQGLQFLIQYYNGEERAKGNILERFSAQQFPDLHSELNLSSLELGDSALYFCASSVGAGSGTEAFFGQGTRLTVV.

The gene calls are TRBV19 and TRBJ1-1; 8 nucleotides align to TRBD1. With V trimmed by 9 bases and J by 4 bases, 10 bases remained unmatched. CDR1 is LNHDA, CDR2 SQIVND, per germline (reference sequence). The CDR3 is 14 residues long. CDR3 in amino acids: CASRPGGAGTEAFF. CDR3 sequence (DNA): TGTGCCAGCCGTCCAGGGGGCGCAGGCACTGAAGCTTTCTTT.

This rearrangement joins TRBV28 to TRBJ2-7, with TRBD1 identical over 10 bases. The germline gives CDR1 MDHEN, CDR2 SYDVKM. Trimming removed 5 bases from V and 4 bases from J; junction bases left unmatched: 8. This CDR3 has 15 residues. CDR3 loop: CASSLTTGGGYEQYF. DNA for the CDR3: TGTGCCAGCAGTCTCACGACAGGGGGCGGGTACGAGCAGTACTTC.

The chain is built from TRBV29-1 and TRBJ1-1; 8 bases match TRBD1. V trimming: 5 bases; J trimming: 4 bases; junction bases outside the gene matches: 9. Germline V gives CDR1 SQVTM, CDR2 ANQGSEA. The CDR3 has 14 amino acids. CDR3 sequence reads: CSVRAGGRITEAFF. The CDR3 region has the DNA TGCAGCGTTCGGGCAGGGGGCCGTATCACTGAAGCTTTCTTT.

This clone came up a few times. The J gene is TRBJ1-3, the V gene TRBV5-1; D remains ambiguous. Trimming took off 0 bases at V and 2 bases at J, with 12 bases between the two ends. The CDR3 is 16 residues long. The germline gives CDR1 SGHRS, CDR2 YFSETQ. The CDR3 DNA reads as TGCGCCAGCAGCTTGGATGCCTTCGGGGCTGGAAACACCATATATTTT. Protein product: CASSLDAFGAGNTIYF. Full variable domain (outside the CDR3, taken from reference TRBV5-1 and TRBJ1-3): KAGVTQTPRYLIKTRGQQVTLSCSPISGHRSVSWYQQTPGQGLQFLFEYFSETQRNKGNFPGRFSGRQFSNSRSEMNVSTLELGDSALYLCASSLDAFGAGNTIYFGEGSWLTVV.

The chain carries TRBV5-1 and TRBJ1-4; D ambiguous. CDR1 is SGHRS, CDR2 YFSETQ, per germline. V was pared by 7 bases and J by 0 bases, with 13 bases between. The CDR3 consists of 15 residues. The CDR3 region is CASGPAGTTNEKLFF. CDR3 nucleotides: TGCGCCAGCGGCCCTGCGGGGACAACTAATGAAAAACTGTTTTTT.

The genes are TRBV7-9 and TRBJ2-5; 10 bases agree with TRBD2. Germline V gene data show CDR1 as SEHNR and CDR2 as FQNEAQ (reference sequence). The CDR3 is made up of 15 amino acids. V lost 5 bases and J lost 4; bases outside the gene matches: 7. In DNA form, the CDR3 reads TGTGCCAGCAGCCCTGTAGCGGGAGGAGGAGAGACCCAGTACTTC. It codes for CASSPVAGGGETQYF.

The gene calls are TRBV28 and TRBJ2-2; D unclear. V dropped 3 bases and J dropped 2 bases, with 10 bases sitting between them. The CDR3 contains 15 residues. CDR1 MDHEN and CDR2 SYDVKM come from the germline V gene. The CDR3 nucleotides read TGTGCCAGCAGTTTTGCAGAGGTAAACACCGGGGAGCTGTTTTTT. Translated: CASSFAEVNTGELFF. Full variable domain (remainder filled in from reference TRBV28 and TRBJ2-2): DVKVTQSSRYLVKRTGEKVFLECVQDMDHENMFWYRQDPGLGLRLIYFSYDVKMKEKGDIPEGYSVSREKKERFSLILESASTNQTSMYLCASSFAEVNTGELFFGEGSRLTVL.

This rearrangement joins TRBV12-5 to TRBJ2-1; 10 bases agree with TRBD2. This CDR3 is 15 amino acids long. Trimming at V came to 4 bases and at J to 5 bases, leaving 5 bases not matched to a gene. Germline CDR1 reads LGHNT; CDR2 reads FRNRAP. The chain's CDR3 is CASGSGTSDNNEQFF. The CDR3 coding sequence is TGTGCTAGTGGTTCCGGGACTAGCGATAACAATGAGCAGTTCTTC.

There are many counts of this clone. The chain employs TRBV9 and TRBJ2-7, with D unresolved. V was shortened by 0 bases and J by 5 bases, with 9 bases between the two germline ends. The CDR3 runs to 13 residues. From germline, CDR1 is SGDLS and CDR2 YYNGEE. The CDR3 is CASSVVSQDEQYF. CDR3 nucleotides: TGTGCCAGCAGCGTAGTTTCGCAGGACGAGCAGTACTTC.

The chain links TRBV7-9 to TRBJ2-7; 10 bases line up with TRBD2. Trimming cost V 1 base and J 6 bases; bases outside gene matches: 6. CDR1 and CDR2 from the germline V gene are SEHNR and FQNEAQ (reference sequence). The CDR3 length is 15 residues. The DNA for the CDR3 is TGTGCCAGCAGCTTAGAAGTAGCGGGAGGACTCGAGCAGTACTTC. This sequence encodes CASSLEVAGGLEQYF.

The V call is TRBV3-1 (or the pseudogene TRBV3-2), the J call TRBJ2-3; 8 bases are a match to TRBD1. Per the germline V gene, CDR1 is LGHDT and CDR2 is YNNKEL (reference sequence). V dropped 6 bases and J dropped 9; count of bases not matched to a gene: 5. The CDR3 length is 12 residues. Written as DNA, the CDR3 is TGTGCCAGCAGAACTACAGGGGGAACGCAGTATTTT. This sequence encodes CASRTTGGTQYF.

V usage is TRBV7-9 and J usage is TRBJ1-1; D gene ambiguous. There are 13 residues in the CDR3. With 0 bases removed from V and 7 bases from J, the gap between germline ends came to 9 bases. Per germline, CDR1 SEHNR and CDR2 FQNEAQ (reference sequence). CDR3 residues: CASSLAGGYEAFF. The CDR3 DNA is TGTGCCAGCAGCTTAGCGGGAGGATATGAAGCTTTCTTT.